Listed here are 15 T cell receptor beta chains from one sample, sequenced in a study of shared clonotypes between healthy human individuals. Assay used: immunoSEQ multiplex PCR; TCRdb lists only in-frame clones, some missing. The data contain 550,000 to 750,000 clones, about 90% of them seen just once; the ten biggest clones take up 24%. The naive CD8 population came from CD45RO-negative cells selected for CCR7, without terminally differentiated effector memory CD45RA+ cells. The material sequenced was naive CD8+ T cells sorted from blood. Source of these receptors: a man aged 25 to 40 in good health.

The chain joins TRBV7-9 to TRBJ2-5; maybe TRBD1 (5 bases). V was pared by 8 bases and J by 0 bases, with 13 bases between. The CDR3 length is 14 residues. Germline loops: CDR1 SEHNR, CDR2 FQNEAQ (reference sequence). CDR3 bases: TGTGCCAGCGAAGGAGACAGAGACCAAGAGACCCAGTACTTC. It yields the protein CASEGDRDQETQYF.

V gene TRBV6-1 combines with J gene TRBJ2-7, with 7 bases that match TRBD2. J gave up 0 bases and V 3 bases, and 2 bases lay outside the gene matches. The germline V gene has CDR1 MNHNS and CDR2 SASEGT. The CDR3 consists of 14 residues. The CDR3 DNA reads TGTGCCAGCAGTGATAGCGGGCCCTCCTACGAGCAGTACTTC. Protein sequence: CASSDSGPSYEQYF.

This chain joins TRBV29-1 and TRBJ2-1; possible D gene TRBD2, 7 bases. Germline CDR1 SQVTM, CDR2 ANQGSEA. V lost 5 bases, J lost 0 bases, and 23 bases lay in between. The length of the CDR3 is 18 residues. This chain's CDR3 is CSVQWGGSTDNSYNEQFF. The CDR3 DNA follows: TGCAGCGTTCAGTGGGGGGGCTCGACAGACAACTCCTACAATGAGCAGTTCTTC.

The chain joins TRBV25-1 to TRBJ1-2, with D perhaps TRBD1 (6 bases). In germline, CDR1 is MGHDK, CDR2 SYGVNS. V lost 7 bases, J lost 8 bases, and 14 bases lay in between. The CDR3 runs 12 residues. The DNA for the CDR3 is TGTGCCAGCAACAGGGAAGAGGGGGGCTACACCTTC. Amino acids: CASNREEGGYTF.

J is TRBJ2-1 and V is TRBV6-5; 13 bases map to TRBD2. The CDR3 has 16 amino acids. The V gene end was trimmed by 2 bases and the J gene end by 5 bases; junction bases not matched to a gene: 3. Germline V CDR1 and CDR2: MNHEY, SVGAGI. CDR3 DNA sequence: TGTGCCAGCAGTTACGCGACTAGCGGGAGGAACAATGAGCAGTTCTTC. Its protein is CASSYATSGRNNEQFF.

This sequence joins TRBV7-8 and TRBJ1-1; no definite D call. Trimming removed 5 bases at V and 1 base at J, with 17 bases between. The germline V gene has CDR1 SGHVS and CDR2 FQNEAQ. CDR3 length: 16 residues. The CDR3 bases are TGTGCCAGCAGCCCGCCCGGGTCCAGGAGGAACACTGAAGCTTTCTTT. Translated, it gives CASSPPGSRRNTEAFF.

The chain recombines TRBV11-2 with TRBJ2-4, with 10 bases fitting TRBD1. The CDR3 loop spans 15 amino acids. After removal of 3 bases from V and 8 bases from J, the junction contained 7 bases not matched to a gene. Per the germline V gene, CDR1 is SGHAT and CDR2 is FQNNGV. CDR3 sequence: CASSFRPGTGDIQYF. DNA for the CDR3: TGTGCCAGCAGCTTTCGTCCCGGGACAGGGGACATTCAGTACTTC.

V usage is TRBV28 and J usage is TRBJ1-1; a weak D match, TRBD1 (6 bases). The germline V gene has CDR1 MDHEN and CDR2 SYDVKM. The CDR3 spans 15 residues. The V end was cut by 5 bases, the J end by 9 bases, with 22 bases between. CDR3: CASSRQTESRGKAFF. The CDR3 DNA follows: TGTGCCAGCAGTCGGCAGACCGAGAGCAGGGGCAAAGCTTTCTTT. Full variable domain (rest looked up from reference TRBV28 and TRBJ1-1): DVKVTQSSRYLVKRTGEKVFLECVQDMDHENMFWYRQDPGLGLRLIYFSYDVKMKEKGDIPEGYSVSREKKERFSLILESASTNQTSMYLCASSRQTESRGKAFFGQGTRLTVV.

The chain combines TRBV7-8 with TRBJ2-7, with D tentatively TRBD2 (5 bases). The V gene's germline CDR1 is SGHVS and CDR2 FQNEAQ. Trimming cost V 1 base and J 2 bases, with 12 bases left between them. The CDR3 has 15 amino acids. The CDR3 loop is CASSLEADYTYEQYF. The CDR3 nucleotides read TGTGCCAGCAGCTTAGAAGCAGACTACACCTACGAGCAGTACTTC.

The V call is TRBV6-1, the J call TRBJ2-7; D not certain. The CDR3 has 13 amino acids. The ends were cut back, 4 bases at V and 4 bases at J, with 11 bases in the middle. Germline values: CDR1 MNHNS, CDR2 SASEGT. CDR3 coding DNA: TGTGCCAGCAGTGCCCAGGTTCGTTACGAGCAGTACTTC. Protein sequence: CASSAQVRYEQYF.

Here the CDR3 DNA reads TGTGCCAGTAGTATTGGTAGCGGGAGCGTGTACGAGCAGTACTTC. Encoded protein: CASSIGSGSVYEQYF. This sequence joins TRBV19 and TRBJ2-7; 9 bases line up with TRBD2. The junction had 7 bases not matched to a gene; V was cut back by 3 bases and J by 4 bases. Per germline, CDR1 LNHDA and CDR2 SQIVND (reference sequence). The CDR3 consists of 15 residues.

The rearrangement uses TRBV7-2 and TRBJ1-4; TRBD1 might be the D (6 bases). The CDR3 covers 14 residues. The germline CDR1 and CDR2 sequences are SGHTA and FQGNSA. V lost 5 bases to trimming and J lost 6 bases, with 13 bases between them. The CDR3 here is CASSPDSSDEKLFF. The CDR3 DNA reads as TGTGCCAGCAGCCCGGACAGTTCGGATGAAAAACTGTTTTTT.

The V gene is TRBV29-1, the J gene TRBJ2-1, with D tentatively TRBD1 (6 bases). V lost 6 bases, J lost 10 bases, and 13 bases lay in between. The CDR3 sequence is 11 residues long. Germline loops: CDR1 SQVTM, CDR2 ANQGSEA. The CDR3 loop reads CSVGAVSEQFF. The CDR3 DNA reads as TGCAGCGTGGGGGCCGTCTCGGAGCAGTTCTTC.

The CDR3 bases are TGTGCCAGCAGCCCCCGGGACAGGGGGCATGATGAGCAGTTCTTC. It translates to CASSPRDRGHDEQFF. This chain links TRBV7-9 with TRBJ2-1, with 12 bases fitting TRBD1. Germline CDR1 and CDR2: SEHNR and FQNEAQ (reference sequence). V was pared by 5 bases and J by 8 bases, with 7 bases of the junction left unmatched. The CDR3 runs 15 residues.

V and J are TRBV5-6 and TRBJ2-1; D not certain. Trimming left V 1 base short and J 9 bases short, with 8 bases between. The CDR3 is 12 residues long. Germline V lookup: CDR1 SGHDT, CDR2 YYEEEE. The DNA for the CDR3 is TGTGCCAGCAGCTTGTCTAGTGGTGAGCAGTTCTTC. It encodes CASSLSSGEQFF.